This section outlines one T cell receptor beta chain sequence together with its context. Its antigen remains unknown. In germline, CDR1 is SQVTM, CDR2 ANQGSEA. CDR3 size: 14 residues. The data belong to a study of T-cell reconstitution after alpha-beta-depleted transplantation in children. Overall study findings and caveats: About two months after transplant, alpha-beta T cells reportedly came from several hundred expanded graft clones. At day 60, the high TCRbeta diversity found in some patients originated from recipient T cells and thymic progenitors that had survived.

Unique molecular identifiers were incorporated into the prepared TCRbeta library. In TCRdb, the PCR reads were re-called with MiXCR into one record per CDR3 protein. The sample gives 500,000 to 650,000 distinct CDR3 sequences, approximately 13% of which show up once; over 2% is in the top ten. The rearrangement uses TRBV29-1 and TRBJ2-6, with 7 bases fitting TRBD2. This TCR was recovered from a male patient younger than 18 who had a stem cell transplant for acute myeloid leukemia, so the T cells may come from the graft donor. The input for sequencing was PBMCs, mostly from graft donor cells, taken 360 days after TCRalphabeta/CD19-depleted stem cell transplant. In nucleotides, the CDR3 is TGCACCATCCTGGGGGGGGCTGGGGCCAACGTCCTGACTTTC. Amino acid sequence: CTILGGAGANVLTF.